This TCR beta chain was sequenced in a study of blood T cell repertoires in COVID-19. Study-level background: Both acute and convalescent COVID-19 samples were obtained from the United States, Italy and Spain. Nucleic acid was either cDNA or gDNA, and it came from T cells, B-cell-depleted T cells, or PBMCs.

Methods used by the authors: Reference gene primer amplification gave estimated nucleated cell counts. Data came from immunoSEQ multiplex PCR; TCRdb stores just in-frame clones and leaves some out. Clonal size and the V and J genes are those of that table, whereas D and trimming came from the DNA. The table lists a few hundred thousand clones, around 85% of them singletons. Comment on this clone: The junction does not match germline at one end; this may be a read error.

The source of this sequence is a human donor in a cohort sampled during active COVID-19. Material for sequencing was peripheral blood.

CDR3 nucleotides: TGTGCCAGCAGAGAAGGAGGGACCCAGTACTTC. Translation: CASREGGTQYF. The gene calls are TRBV2 and TRBJ2-5, with TRBD2 as a possible D gene (5 bases). The CDR3 is 11 amino acids. Germline V gene sequence: CDR1 SNHLY, CDR2 FYNNEI. The whole variable domain, filled in from reference TRBV2 and TRBJ2-5, reads EPEVTQTPSHQVTQMGQEVILRCVPISNHLYFYWYRQILGQKVEFLVSFYNNEISEKSEIFDDQFSVERPDGSNFTLKIRSTKLEDSAMYFCASREGGTQYFGPGTRLLVL.